This passage covers 20 T cell receptor beta chains from one sample sequenced in a study of CD8+ T cells in alopecia areata. This sample's treatment: oral pan-JAK inhibitor, 5-10 mg twice daily. Extraction of RNA preceded its reverse transcription into cDNA, which served as the sequencing template. Sequencing was performed with immunoSEQ multiplex PCR; in TCRdb, only in-frame clones are kept and a portion is missing. Among under 150,000 clones, 56% were seen once, and the ten largest hold about 3.3%. The sample here was CD4+ T cells sorted from blood, taken at week 24, from a patient treated with tofacitinib. The receptors stem from a human donor with alopecia areata.

Turning to this clone: Other DNA sequences within the sample encode an identical CDR3. The chain has TRBV30 and TRBJ2-7; 8 bases line up with TRBD1. Trimming at V came to 1 base and at J to 2 bases, leaving 7 bases not matched to a gene. Germline CDR1 is GTSNPN and CDR2 is SVGIG (reference sequence). The CDR3 length is 15 residues. CDR3 DNA: TGTGCCTGGAGTGCCTTGGGACAGGCGACCTACGAGCAGTACTTC. This translates into CAWSALGQATYEQYF.

This chain uses TRBV5-1 with TRBJ2-1; D is ambiguous. V gave up 0 bases and J gave up 1 base, with 11 bases separating them. The germline V gene encodes CDR1 SGHRS and CDR2 YFSETQ. The CDR3 sequence is 16 residues long. DNA for the CDR3: TGCGCCAGCAGCTTGGGCGTACAGAGATCCTACAATGAGCAGTTCTTC. The encoded protein is CASSLGVQRSYNEQFF. The entire variable domain, with the rest obtained from reference TRBV5-1 and TRBJ2-1, is as follows: KAGVTQTPRYLIKTRGQQVTLSCSPISGHRSVSWYQQTPGQGLQFLFEYFSETQRNKGNFPGRFSGRQFSNSRSEMNVSTLELGDSALYLCASSLGVQRSYNEQFFGPGTRLTVL.

This clone was seen a few times. The V gene is TRBV9, the J gene TRBJ2-5, with 10 nucleotides matching TRBD1. V dropped 0 bases and J dropped 5; count of bases not matched to a gene: 4. This CDR3 region has 15 residues. The germline gives CDR1 SGDLS, CDR2 YYNGEE. The chain's CDR3 is CASSVVGQGVETQYF. CDR3 in DNA: TGTGCCAGCAGCGTAGTCGGACAGGGGGTGGAGACCCAGTACTTC.

The table lists this clone with a few counts. The chain couples TRBV7-2 to TRBJ2-7; 7 bases are a match to TRBD2. CDR1 is SGHTA, CDR2 FQGNSA, per germline. V shed 4 bases and J 4 bases; nucleotides not matched to a gene: 10. The CDR3 has 15 residues. The CDR3: CASSSAAGSLYEQYF. CDR3 nucleotide sequence: TGTGCCAGCAGCTCCGCAGCGGGGTCTTTGTACGAGCAGTACTTC.

The V call is TRBV6-5, the J call TRBJ1-1, with 8 positions matching TRBD1. The germline CDR1 and CDR2 sequences are MNHEY and SVGAGI. The CDR3 loop spans 13 amino acids. V lost 7 bases, J lost 7 bases, and 8 bases stayed unmatched. The CDR3 nucleotides are TGTGCCAGCAACGAGCAGGGGACAGGTGAAGCTTTCTTT. The encoded protein is CASNEQGTGEAFF.

The gene calls are TRBV6-5 and TRBJ1-1; D remains ambiguous. This CDR3 is built from 15 residues. Between the trimmed V and J ends, which lost 2 bases and 0 bases, there was a span of 10 bases. The germline CDR1 and CDR2 sequences are MNHEY and SVGAGI. The CDR3: CASSYSHLLNTEAFF. The CDR3 bases are TGTGCCAGCAGTTACAGTCATCTATTGAACACTGAAGCTTTCTTT.

The chain links TRBV7-2 to TRBJ2-3; D may be TRBD1 or TRBD2 (5 bases each). Trimming removed 5 bases from V and 7 bases from J, with 19 bases in between. The germline V gene encodes CDR1 SGHTA and CDR2 FQGNSA. This CDR3 has 15 residues. As DNA, the CDR3 is TGTGCCAGCAGCCGAGGGGTGGGTCCACTAAATACGCAGTATTTT. Translated: CASSRGVGPLNTQYF.

This clone was observed a few times. The chain recombines TRBV29-1 with TRBJ1-2; 8 nucleotides line up with TRBD1. V was pared by 6 bases and J by 6 bases, with 3 bases of the junction left unmatched. This CDR3 is 11 amino acids long. Germline-derived CDR1 and CDR2 are SQVTM and ANQGSEA. The CDR3 DNA reads as TGCAGCGTACAGGGGGTCCATGGCTACACCTTC. Translating it yields CSVQGVHGYTF.

The chain recombines TRBV7-9 with TRBJ2-5, with D maybe TRBD2 (6 bases). The CDR3 sequence is 13 residues long. CDR1 and CDR2 from the germline V gene are SEHNR and FQNEAQ (reference sequence). With 5 bases removed from V and 4 bases from J, the gap between germline ends came to 11 bases. In DNA form, the CDR3 reads TGTGCCAGCAGCCCAAACGGGGGAGAGACCCAGTACTTC. It is translated as CASSPNGGETQYF. The full variable domain, rest sourced from reference TRBV7-9 and TRBJ2-5, is DTGVSQNPRHKITKRGQNVTFRCDPISEHNRLYWYRQTLGQGPEFLTYFQNEAQLEKSRLLSDRFSAERPKGSFSTLEIQRTEQGDSAMYLCASSPNGGETQYFGPGTRLLVL.

This clone has more than one count but fewer than ten. CDR3 bases: TGTGCCAGTACCCATGGGCGACAGAGCCCCACCTTC. Protein product: CASTHGRQSPTF. The V and J genes are TRBV19 and TRBJ1-2; possibly TRBD1 for D (5 bases). In germline, CDR1 is LNHDA, CDR2 SQIVND (reference sequence). V lost 7 bases and J 13 bases, leaving 19 bases between the germline ends. This CDR3 is 12 amino acids long.

The J gene is TRBJ1-2, the V gene TRBV29-1; D perhaps matches TRBD1 (5 bases). The CDR3 is made up of 11 amino acids. With 6 bases removed from V and 8 bases from J, the gap between germline ends came to 13 bases. In germline, CDR1 is SQVTM, CDR2 ANQGSEA. DNA for the CDR3: TGCAGCGTCCACTGGGGGAAGGGCTACACCTTC. It is translated as CSVHWGKGYTF.

DNA of the CDR3: TGTGCCAGCAGTGAATGGGAGGGAAGCATGACCAAAAACATTCAGTACTTC. Translation gives CASSEWEGSMTKNIQYF. The chain recombines TRBV25-1 with TRBJ2-4, with TRBD2 matching over 7 bases. J lost 2 bases, V lost 1 base, and 8 bases had no gene match. CDR1 and CDR2 (germline): MGHDK, SYGVNS. The CDR3 spans 17 residues.

The chain has TRBV4-3 and TRBJ2-1; D ambiguous. Germline V lookup: CDR1 LGHNA, CDR2 YSLEER. Trimming removed 2 bases from V and 9 bases from J, with 14 bases in between. This CDR3 is built from 14 residues. The CDR3 region is CASSQTFPAGEQFF. The CDR3 DNA follows: TGCGCCAGCAGCCAAACATTCCCAGCCGGTGAGCAGTTCTTC.

This clone has a single count. J is TRBJ1-5 and V is TRBV4-3, with D unclear. The ends were cut back, 5 bases at V and 2 bases at J, with 10 bases in the middle. The CDR3 sequence is 14 residues long. Germline loops: CDR1 LGHNA, CDR2 YSLEER. The CDR3 sequence is CASSVRRGNQPQHF. The CDR3 nucleotides are TGCGCCAGCAGCGTAAGGAGGGGCAATCAGCCCCAGCATTTT.

The chain carries TRBV28 and TRBJ2-7, with D maybe TRBD2 (6 bases). This CDR3 is built from 12 residues. Trimming cost V 3 bases and J 9 bases, with 12 bases left between them. Germline V lookup: CDR1 MDHEN, CDR2 SYDVKM. CDR3: CASSFGGVGQYF. CDR3 DNA sequence: TGTGCCAGCAGTTTCGGGGGAGTGGGGCAGTACTTC.

This clone was seen only a few times. One end of the junction is discordant with germline, which a read error may explain. The rearrangement uses TRBV23-1 and TRBJ2-1, with D perhaps matching TRBD1 (5 bases). TRBV23-1 is reported as an ORF; its role is uncertain. The CDR3 loop spans 10 amino acids. CDR3 in DNA: TGCGCCAGCACCCCTAGTTTAGGGGTCTTC. Translation: CASTPSLGVF.

J is TRBJ1-2 and V is TRBV19; D possibly corresponds to TRBD1 (5 bases). CDR3 length equals 12 residues. Germline values: CDR1 LNHDA, CDR2 SQIVND (reference sequence). Trimming took off 6 bases at V and 4 bases at J, with 9 bases between the two ends. CDR3 region: CASRKGRYGYTF. CDR3 in DNA: TGTGCCAGTAGAAAGGGACGCTATGGCTACACCTTC.

This clone was found a few times. J is TRBJ2-7 and V is TRBV7-9, with 8 bases fitting TRBD1. The CDR3 runs 15 residues. V lost 5 bases, J lost 2 bases, and 8 bases stayed unmatched. CDR1 and CDR2 (germline): SEHNR, FQNEAQ (reference sequence). Written as DNA, the CDR3 is TGTGCCAGCAGCAGTAGACAGGGGCCTCCCTACGAGCAGTACTTC. The encoded protein is CASSSRQGPPYEQYF.

This clone was recorded only once. The rearrangement uses TRBV7-9 and TRBJ1-2; D might be TRBD1 (6 bases). Deletions cut 2 bases from V and 2 bases from J, with 12 bases between. This CDR3 is 15 amino acids long. Germline CDR1 SEHNR, CDR2 FQNEAQ (reference sequence). CDR3 nucleotide sequence: TGTGCCAGCAGCTTACAGGGGACACTGAACTATGGCTACACCTTC. Its protein product is CASSLQGTLNYGYTF.

The chain couples TRBV29-1 to TRBJ1-4; 8 positions match TRBD1. The CDR3 runs 13 residues. Per germline, CDR1 SQVTM and CDR2 ANQGSEA. Trimming at V came to 7 bases and at J to 5 bases, leaving 6 bases not matched to a gene. The DNA for the CDR3 is TGCAGCGCCCGGGACAGGCGGAATGAAAAACTGTTTTTT. The encoded protein is CSARDRRNEKLFF.